One and the same sample provided the 31 T cell receptor beta chains below, sequenced in a study of a mutant IDH1 vaccine in newly diagnosed glioma. These receptors' targets are unknown. Time point meaning: week 47, end of study. In the vaccine, a single dose held 300 ug of the mutant IDH1 20-mer peptide, along with topical imiquimod. Data came from immunoSEQ multiplex PCR; TCRdb stores just in-frame clones and leaves some out. This sample has 30,000 to 40,000 clones, with more than 80% found just once. This specimen was PBMCs, taken from a glioma patient whose treatment included an IDH1 peptide vaccine. The source of these receptors is a woman aged 40 to 49 with glioma.

The V call is TRBV28, the J call TRBJ2-7; D uncertain. This CDR3 comprises 13 residues. Trimming left V 7 bases short and J 3 bases short, with 13 bases between. Germline V CDR1 and CDR2: MDHEN, SYDVKM. The CDR3 spells CASNPVGGYEQYF. The CDR3, as DNA: TGTGCCAGCAACCCCGTGGGCGGCTACGAGCAGTACTTC.

This rearrangement joins TRBV5-5 to TRBJ1-4; D perhaps matches TRBD1 (5 bases). The V gene's germline CDR1 is SGHKS and CDR2 YYEKEE (reference sequence). This CDR3 has 14 amino acids. V lost 1 base and J lost 7, with 11 bases in between. The CDR3 DNA reads TGTGCCAGCAGCTTGCGAGGAGGGGCTGAAAAACTGTTTTTT. Translated, it gives CASSLRGGAEKLFF.

The gene calls are TRBV5-6 and TRBJ1-5; D gene unclear. The CDR3 spans 15 residues. CDR1 is SGHDT and CDR2 is YYEEEE in the germline V gene. The V and J ends lost 0 bases and 2 bases respectively, with 9 bases between them. The CDR3 here is CASSLGVAGNQPQHF. CDR3 coding DNA: TGTGCCAGCAGCTTGGGTGTTGCGGGCAATCAGCCCCAGCATTTT.

This chain connects TRBV29-1 to TRBJ2-6, with D hard to call. This CDR3 spans 14 amino acids. Germline V gene lookup returns CDR1 SQVTM and CDR2 ANQGSEA. V lost 3 bases and J 0 bases, leaving 6 bases between the germline ends. CDR3 DNA: TGCAGCGTTGACGCCGACTCTGGGGCCAACGTCCTGACTTTC. It codes for CSVDADSGANVLTF.

This chain uses TRBV2 with TRBJ2-3; the D is unclear. Germline V lookup: CDR1 SNHLY, CDR2 FYNNEI. Trimming took off 6 bases at V and 2 bases at J, with 6 bases between the two ends. The CDR3 is made up of 12 amino acids. DNA of the CDR3: TGTGCCAGCAGGCGATACACAGATACGCAGTATTTT. Amino acid sequence: CASRRYTDTQYF.

This sequence joins TRBV6-1 and TRBJ2-7; D might be TRBD1 (5 bases). The V end was cut by 6 bases, the J end by 1 base, with 13 bases between. Germline V gene sequence: CDR1 MNHNS, CDR2 SASEGT. The length of the CDR3 is 14 residues. The CDR3 DNA follows: TGTGCCAGCAGCAGGGCAAAGGGGTCCTACGAGCAGTACTTC. This sequence encodes CASSRAKGSYEQYF.

This chain links TRBV4-1 with TRBJ1-2; no firm D call. The germline V and J ends were trimmed by 0 bases and 4 bases, with 9 bases remaining between them. Germline V CDR1 and CDR2: MGHRA, YSYEKL. This CDR3 is built from 14 residues. The CDR3, as DNA: TGCGCCAGCAGCCAAGATATACAGTCCTATGGCTACACCTTC. It specifies CASSQDIQSYGYTF.

The chain has TRBV9 and TRBJ1-2; D possibly corresponds to TRBD1 (5 bases). The CDR3 is made up of 15 amino acids. CDR1 and CDR2 from the germline V gene are SGDLS and YYNGEE. V shed 3 bases and J shed 2 bases, with 14 bases lying between them. CDR3 nucleotide sequence: TGTGCCAGCAGCGCCGGGACCCTAACGAACTATGGCTACACCTTC. Protein product: CASSAGTLTNYGYTF.

The J gene is TRBJ1-1, the V gene TRBV15; D is ambiguous. Germline-derived CDR1 and CDR2 are LNHNV and YYDKDF (reference sequence). With 0 bases removed from V and 2 bases from J, the gap between germline ends came to 7 bases. CDR3 length: 14 residues. CDR3 nucleotide sequence: TGTGCCACCAGCAGAGAGGTTTCAAACACTGAAGCTTTCTTT. It encodes CATSREVSNTEAFF.

V and J are TRBV4-1 and TRBJ1-1; no reliable D call. The CDR3 extends over 13 amino acids. Looked up from germline, CDR1 is MGHRA and CDR2 is YSYEKL. Between the trimmed V and J ends, which lost 1 base and 1 base, there was a span of 4 bases. As DNA, the CDR3 is TGCGCCAGCAGCCAAGGGGAGAACACTGAAGCTTTCTTT. Amino acids: CASSQGENTEAFF.

This chain uses TRBV27 with TRBJ1-2; D is possibly TRBD1 (5 bases). V dropped 7 bases and J dropped 7 bases, with 13 bases sitting between them. The CDR3 is made up of 12 amino acids. Germline V CDR1 and CDR2: MNHEY, SMNVEV (reference sequence). Here the CDR3 DNA reads TGTGCCAGCAAAGGGGTGTCGGTTGGCTACACCTTC. Its protein product is CASKGVSVGYTF.

A single count supports this clone. The chain links TRBV4-1 to TRBJ1-2, with unresolved D. Trimming stripped 3 bases from V and 2 bases from J, with 13 bases between. The CDR3 contains 15 residues. Germline CDR1 reads MGHRA; CDR2 reads YSYEKL. CDR3 coding DNA: TGCGCCAGCAGCCAGGAAGGAGCGACAAACTATGGCTACACCTTC. Its translation: CASSQEGATNYGYTF.

This clone has more than one count but fewer than ten. This chain joins TRBV7-2 and TRBJ2-2; D call uncertain. This CDR3 comprises 17 residues. CDR1 is SGHTA, CDR2 FQGNSA, per germline. Trimming removed 2 bases from V and 0 bases from J, with 13 bases in between. CDR3 sequence reads: CASSLRFGGSNTGELFF. The CDR3, as DNA: TGTGCCAGCAGCTTAAGATTCGGCGGCTCGAACACCGGGGAGCTGTTTTTT.

This chain links TRBV29-1 with TRBJ2-3, with TRBD1 matching 10 bases. Germline loops: CDR1 SQVTM, CDR2 ANQGSEA. The CDR3 contains 15 residues. V shed 3 bases, J shed 2 bases, and the junction held 5 bases outside the gene matches. In nucleotides, the CDR3 is TGCAGCGTTGATGACAGGGGGCGGTCCACAGATACGCAGTATTTT. This gives the protein CSVDDRGRSTDTQYF.

This clone has only one observation. As DNA, the CDR3 is TGTGCCAGCGCCGGGGGACAGGGTTATGGCTACACCTTC. Translating it yields CASAGGQGYGYTF. The genes are TRBV6-5 and TRBJ1-2; TRBD1 matches 9 bases. The CDR3 spans 13 residues. Trimming removed 8 bases from V and 5 bases from J; junction bases left unmatched: 6. Germline V gives CDR1 MNHEY, CDR2 SVGAGI.

CDR3 in DNA: TGTGCCAGCAGTTACTTGGCGGGACTGACCCAGTACTTC. It yields the protein CASSYLAGLTQYF. The chain uses TRBV6-5 and TRBJ2-5, with D possibly TRBD2 on 6 matching bases. The CDR3 length is 13 residues. Trimming removed 1 base from V and 7 bases from J, with 10 bases in between. Germline V gene data show CDR1 as MNHEY and CDR2 as SVGAGI.

This sequence joins TRBV16 and TRBJ1-5, with 8 nucleotides matching TRBD1. The germline CDR1 and CDR2 sequences are KGHSY and FQNENV. The ends lost 3 bases at V and 6 bases at J; junction bases unmatched: 13. CDR3 length equals 17 residues. CDR3 loop: CASSQTTDRGRTQPQHF. The CDR3 bases are TGTGCCAGCAGCCAGACCACCGACAGGGGCAGGACTCAGCCCCAGCATTTT.

The chain is built from TRBV10-3 and TRBJ1-2; the D is unclear. Germline CDR1 and CDR2: ENHRY and SYGVKD. CDR3 length equals 13 residues. Trimming shortened V by 7 bases and J by 6 bases, and 15 bases separated the two germline ends. CDR3: CAITRVARDGYTF. In nucleotides, the CDR3 is TGTGCCATCACACGGGTAGCGCGTGATGGCTACACCTTC.

The chain recombines TRBV7-2 with TRBJ1-1; D is ambiguous. The CDR3 is 12 amino acids. CDR1 SGHTA and CDR2 FQGNSA come from the germline V gene. V was cut by 6 bases and J by 5 bases, with 10 bases left in between. The CDR3 nucleotides read TGTGCCAGCAGTTTCTCCGGTACTGAAGCTTTCTTT. Its protein is CASSFSGTEAFF.

V usage is TRBV7-2 and J usage is TRBJ1-4; no definite D call. CDR3 length: 12 residues. Per germline, CDR1 SGHTA and CDR2 FQGNSA. Trimming left V 4 bases short and J 7 bases short, with 7 bases between. In DNA form, the CDR3 reads TGTGCCAGCAGCTCCCCACTTGAAAAACTGTTTTTT. Amino acids: CASSSPLEKLFF.

V gene TRBV6-1 combines with J gene TRBJ2-1, with 11 bases lining up with TRBD1. CDR3 length equals 15 residues. Germline V lookup: CDR1 MNHNS, CDR2 SASEGT. V lost 2 bases and J lost 8; bases outside the gene matches: 5. CDR3 protein: CASSERTGGSDEQFF. CDR3 DNA sequence: TGTGCCAGCAGTGAACGGACAGGGGGCTCGGATGAGCAGTTCTTC.

This clone was observed once. The chain joins TRBV10-3 to TRBJ2-3; 11 bases map to TRBD1. Per the germline V gene, CDR1 is ENHRY and CDR2 is SYGVKD. CDR3 length: 15 residues. The junction had 12 bases not matched to a gene; V was cut back by 10 bases and J by 6 bases. CDR3 sequence: CANPGQGGRLDTQYF. The CDR3 DNA reads TGTGCCAACCCGGGACAGGGGGGTAGGTTGGATACGCAGTATTTT.

The J gene is TRBJ2-3, the V gene TRBV5-6; the D is unclear. Germline-derived CDR1 and CDR2 are SGHDT and YYEEEE. V dropped 4 bases and J dropped 0 bases, with 6 bases sitting between them. The CDR3 length is 13 residues. The CDR3 bases are TGTGCCAGCAGCCTGAGAAGCACAGATACGCAGTATTTT. It translates to CASSLRSTDTQYF.

The chain combines TRBV6-5 with TRBJ2-7, with 8 bases lining up with TRBD1. The CDR3 runs 13 residues. Germline V gene sequence: CDR1 MNHEY, CDR2 SVGAGI. Germline trimming cut 6 bases from V and 5 bases from J; bases unmatched to any gene: 6. The CDR3 sequence: CASSNRGSDEQYF. The CDR3 DNA reads TGTGCCAGCAGCAACAGGGGGAGCGACGAGCAGTACTTC.

In DNA, the CDR3 is TGCGCCAGCAGCTTGGGACCTCCAGCGTCTGACTACGAGCAGTACTTC. Translation gives CASSLGPPASDYEQYF. The V gene is TRBV5-1, the J gene TRBJ2-7; D is unresolved. This CDR3 contains 16 residues. The V gene lost 0 bases and the J gene lost 3 bases, with 16 bases spanning the gap. CDR1 and CDR2 from the germline V gene are SGHRS and YFSETQ. Full variable domain (rest looked up from reference TRBV5-1 and TRBJ2-7): KAGVTQTPRYLIKTRGQQVTLSCSPISGHRSVSWYQQTPGQGLQFLFEYFSETQRNKGNFPGRFSGRQFSNSRSEMNVSTLELGDSALYLCASSLGPPASDYEQYFGPGTRLTVT.

This chain connects TRBV6-1 to TRBJ1-3, with D possibly TRBD1 on 6 matching bases. The V and J ends lost 5 bases and 0 bases respectively, with 11 bases between them. CDR3 length equals 15 residues. The germline gives CDR1 MNHNS, CDR2 SASEGT. CDR3 region: CASSSGDNSGNTIYF. Written as DNA, the CDR3 is TGTGCCAGCAGTTCAGGGGACAACTCTGGAAACACCATATATTTT.

The genes are TRBV4-1 and TRBJ1-6; D may be TRBD1 (6 bases). CDR1 is MGHRA and CDR2 is YSYEKL in the germline V gene. The CDR3 is 16 amino acids. Trimming stripped 4 bases from V and 0 bases from J, with 10 bases between. The CDR3 DNA is TGCGCCAGCAGCCCAGGGGAGAGCTCCTATAATTCACCCCTCCACTTT. Residues: CASSPGESSYNSPLHF.

The V gene is TRBV25-1, the J gene TRBJ1-1; no clear D gene. This CDR3 comprises 12 residues. CDR1 and CDR2 from the germline V gene are MGHDK and SYGVNS. Trimming shortened V by 6 bases and J by 1 base, and 6 bases separated the two germline ends. The CDR3 sequence is CASSRGNTEAFF. The CDR3 DNA is TGTGCCAGCAGCCGAGGGAACACTGAAGCTTTCTTT. The variable domain in full, with the rest retrieved from reference TRBV25-1 and TRBJ1-1, is EADIYQTPRYLVIGTGKKITLECSQTMGHDKMYWYQQDPGMELHLIHYSYGVNSTEKGDLSSESTVSRIRTEHFPLTLESARPSHTSQYLCASSRGNTEAFFGQGTRLTVV.

This clone was seen only once. The V gene is TRBV7-8, the J gene TRBJ1-1; 7 bases align to TRBD1. Trimming at V came to 5 bases and at J to 5 bases, leaving 8 bases not matched to a gene. Germline CDR1 reads SGHVS; CDR2 reads FQNEAQ. This CDR3 contains 14 residues. For the CDR3, the DNA is TGTGCCAGCAGCCTCCTGCCAGGGGGAACTGAAGCTTTCTTT. Translation: CASSLLPGGTEAFF. The full variable domain, its missing parts supplied by reference TRBV7-8 and TRBJ1-1, is GAGVSQSPRYKVAKRGQDVALRCDPISGHVSLFWYQQALGQGPEFLTYFQNEAQLDKSGLPSDRFFAERPEGSVSTLKIQRTQQEDSAVYLCASSLLPGGTEAFFGQGTRLTVV.

This chain links TRBV7-3 with TRBJ2-3; perhaps TRBD1 as D (5 bases). Looked up from germline, CDR1 is SGHTA and CDR2 is FQGTGA. V lost 2 bases and J lost 7, with 10 bases in between. The CDR3 spans 13 residues. The CDR3 region is CASSLERGHTQYF. CDR3 sequence (DNA): TGTGCCAGCAGCTTAGAAAGGGGCCATACGCAGTATTTT. Variable domain in full (rest from reference TRBV7-3 and TRBJ2-3): GAGVSQTPSNKVTEKGKYVELRCDPISGHTALYWYRQSLGQGPEFLIYFQGTGAADDSGLPNDRFFAVRPEGSVSTLKIQRTERGDSAVYLCASSLERGHTQYFGPGTRLTVL.

This chain joins TRBV30 and TRBJ1-5; the D is unclear. The CDR3 has 13 amino acids. Trimming cost V 4 bases and J 3 bases, with 10 bases left between them. CDR1 is GTSNPN, CDR2 SVGIG, per germline (reference sequence). CDR3: CAWTGTDNQPQHF. CDR3 nucleotides: TGTGCCTGGACCGGAACCGACAATCAGCCCCAGCATTTT. Full variable domain (outside the CDR3, taken from reference TRBV30 and TRBJ1-5): SQTIHQWPATLVQPVGSPLSLECTVEGTSNPNLYWYRQAAGRGLQLLFYSVGIGQISSEVPQNLSASRPQDRQFILSSKKLLLSDSGFYLCAWTGTDNQPQHFGDGTRLSIL.